This TCR beta chain comes out of a study of blood T cell repertoires in COVID-19. Study background: Whether acute or convalescent, the COVID-19 samples came from the United States, Italy and Spain. From T cells, B-cell-depleted T cells, or PBMCs came the material, which was cDNA or gDNA.

Here immunoSEQ multiplex PCR was the method, and the copy in TCRdb shows in-frame clones only, minus some. The sample has about 240,000 clones, about 85% seen once; the top ten hold around 7.8%. Trimming stripped 0 bases from V and 1 base from J, with 16 bases between. CDR3 length equals 17 residues. CDR1 SGDLS and CDR2 YYNGEE come from the germline V gene. Sequenced sample: peripheral blood. The TCR sequence derives from a man aged 60-69 years who had recovered from COVID-19. The chain is built from TRBV9 and TRBJ2-5; D is possibly TRBD1 (5 bases). The CDR3 DNA follows: TGTGCCAGCAGCGTAGGAGGCGGACAAGTCCCCCAAGAGACCCAGTACTTC. This codes for CASSVGGGQVPQETQYF.